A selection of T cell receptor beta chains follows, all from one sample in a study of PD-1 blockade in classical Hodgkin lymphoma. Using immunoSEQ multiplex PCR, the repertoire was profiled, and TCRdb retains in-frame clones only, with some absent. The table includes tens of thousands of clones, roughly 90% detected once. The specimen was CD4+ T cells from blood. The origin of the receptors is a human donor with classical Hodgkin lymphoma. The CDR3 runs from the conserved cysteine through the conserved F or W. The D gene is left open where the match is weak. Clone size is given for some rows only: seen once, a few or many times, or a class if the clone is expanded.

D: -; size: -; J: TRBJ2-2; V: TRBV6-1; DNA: TGTGCCAGCAGCCCCCGACAGGTTTTGGCCGGGGAGCTGTTTTTT; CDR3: CASSPRQVLAGELFF
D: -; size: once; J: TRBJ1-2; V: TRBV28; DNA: TGTGCCAGCAGTCCACCGGGGTCCTCTAACTATGGCTACACCTTC; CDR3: CASSPPGSSNYGYTF
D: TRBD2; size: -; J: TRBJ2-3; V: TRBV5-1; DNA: TGCGCCAGCAACACCGGGACTAGCGGGAGGGGTACGCAGTATTTT; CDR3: CASNTGTSGRGTQYF
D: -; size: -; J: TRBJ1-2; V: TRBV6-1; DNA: TGTGCCAGCAGGGTTCAGGGTGACTATGGCTACACCTTC; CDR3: CASRVQGDYGYTF
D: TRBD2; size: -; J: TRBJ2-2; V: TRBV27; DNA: TGTGCCAGCAGTTTAGTACTAGCGGTCAACACCGGGGAGCTGTTTTTT; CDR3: CASSLVLAVNTGELFF
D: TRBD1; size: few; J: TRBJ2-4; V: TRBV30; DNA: TGTGCCTGGAGCCGACAGGGTCACATTCAGTACTTC; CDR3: CAWSRQGHIQYF
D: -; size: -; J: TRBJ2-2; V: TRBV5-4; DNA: TGTGCCAGCAGCTTACCCGGGACCAGCGGCGGGGAGCTGTTTTTT; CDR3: CASSLPGTSGGELFF
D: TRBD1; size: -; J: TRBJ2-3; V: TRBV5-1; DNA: TGCGCCAGCAGCTTGGCGGACAGGGTCACAGATACGCAGTATTTT; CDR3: CASSLADRVTDTQYF
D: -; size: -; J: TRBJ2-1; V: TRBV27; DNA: TGTGCCAGCAGTTCCCGACTCCTAGGAAACAATGAGGGGCAGTTCTTC; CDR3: CASSSRLLGNNEGQFF
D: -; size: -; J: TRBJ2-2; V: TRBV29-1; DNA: TGCAGCGCCTGCCGGGTCACGGGCGGGGAGCTGTTTTTT; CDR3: CSACRVTGGELFF
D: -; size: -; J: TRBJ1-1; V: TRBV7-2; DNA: TGTGCCAGCAGCTTAGTTCCCGGGACACCGAACACTGAAGCTTTCTTT; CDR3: CASSLVPGTPNTEAFF
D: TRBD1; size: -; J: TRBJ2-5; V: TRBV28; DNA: TGTGCCAGCAGTCTCAGGGGGAACTTTCCTAGGGAGACCCAGTACTTC; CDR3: CASSLRGNFPRETQYF
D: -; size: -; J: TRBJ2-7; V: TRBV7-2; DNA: TGTGCCAGCAGCTTAGTTAGTAGCCCCCACGAGCAGTACTTC; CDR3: CASSLVSSPHEQYF
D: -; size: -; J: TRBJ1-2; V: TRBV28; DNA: TGTGCCAGCAGTTCCCCCCAGTGGGGCTTTAACTATGGCTACACCTTC; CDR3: CASSSPQWGFNYGYTF
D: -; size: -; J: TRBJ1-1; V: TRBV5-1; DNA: TGCGCCAGCAGCTTGAGGGGCGGCACTGAAGCTTTCTTT; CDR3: CASSLRGGTEAFF
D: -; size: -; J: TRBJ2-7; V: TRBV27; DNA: TGTGCCAGCAGTTTATTGGGGCAGGGAGCCTACGAGCAGTACTTC; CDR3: CASSLLGQGAYEQYF
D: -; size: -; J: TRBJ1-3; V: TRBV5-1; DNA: TGCGCCAGCAGCTTGGCTGGGGGCCCTGGCGCCTCTGGAAACACCATATATTTT; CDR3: CASSLAGGPGASGNTIYF
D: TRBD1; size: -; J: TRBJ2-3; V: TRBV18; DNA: TGTGCCAGCTCGGTTCCCGGGACAGGGTTAGATACGCAGTATTTT; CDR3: CASSVPGTGLDTQYF
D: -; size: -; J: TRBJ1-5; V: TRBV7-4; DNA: TGTGCCAGCAGCTTAAGGGGTTTCAGAAGCAATCAGCCCCAGCATTTT; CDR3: CASSLRGFRSNQPQHF
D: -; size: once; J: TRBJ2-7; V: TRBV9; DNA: TGTGCCAGCAGCGCCTTTAGGTCGGCAGGACCCTACGAGCAGTACTTC; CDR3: CASSAFRSAGPYEQYF
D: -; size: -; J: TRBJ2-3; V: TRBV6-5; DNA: TGTGCCAGCAGTTACAACCGACCGGGTACGCAGTATTTT; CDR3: CASSYNRPGTQYF
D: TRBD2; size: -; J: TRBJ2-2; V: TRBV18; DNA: TGTGCCAGCTCACCACCGGGACTAGCCGACACCGGGGAGCTGTTTTTT; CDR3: CASSPPGLADTGELFF
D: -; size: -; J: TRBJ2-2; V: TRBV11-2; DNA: TGTGCCAGCAGCCAGAGGGTAGTACCCCCTCCGAACACCGGGGAGCTGTTTTTT; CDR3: CASSQRVVPPPNTGELFF
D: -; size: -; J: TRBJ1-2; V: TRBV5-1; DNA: TGCGCCAGCAGCTGGTGGCTGGGTAACTATGGCTACACCTTC; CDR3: CASSWWLGNYGYTF
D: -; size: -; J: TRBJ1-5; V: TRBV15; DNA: TGTGCCACCAGCAGAGATAAAGGTCGACAGCCCCAGCATTTT; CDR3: CATSRDKGRQPQHF
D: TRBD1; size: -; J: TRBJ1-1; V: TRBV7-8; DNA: TGTGCCAGCAGCCCCTTCGCCGGACAGGGGGCCTTGAACACTGAAGCTTTCTTT; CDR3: CASSPFAGQGALNTEAFF
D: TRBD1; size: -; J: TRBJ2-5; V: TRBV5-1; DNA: TGCGCCAGCAGCTTAGGACAGGTGGTGGAGACCCAGTACTTC; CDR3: CASSLGQVVETQYF
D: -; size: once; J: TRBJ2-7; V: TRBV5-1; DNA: TGCGCCAGCAGCTCCCTTAGCGGAGGAGACTACGAGCAGTACTTC; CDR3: CASSSLSGGDYEQYF
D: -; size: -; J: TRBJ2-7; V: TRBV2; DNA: TGTGCCAGCAGTGAAGCTTTTCCAGGATACTCAGACGAGCAGTACTTC; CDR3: CASSEAFPGYSDEQYF
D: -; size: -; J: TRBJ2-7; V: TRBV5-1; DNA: TGCGCCGGCAGCTTGGGGGCCCCCCTTGGTAAATGGTACTTC; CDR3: CAGSLGAPLGKWYF
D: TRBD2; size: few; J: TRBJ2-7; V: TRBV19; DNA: TGTGCCAGTAGTATAGCAGGGACTAAGGAGCAGTACTTC; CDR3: CASSIAGTKEQYF
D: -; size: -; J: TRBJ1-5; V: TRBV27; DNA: TGTGCCAGCAGAGGGTGGGGTCAGCCCCAGCATTTT; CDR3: CASRGWGQPQHF
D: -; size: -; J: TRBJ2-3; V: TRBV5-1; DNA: TGCGCCAGCAGCTTGGAGGCGGCTCCTAGCACAGATACGCAGTATTTT; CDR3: CASSLEAAPSTDTQYF
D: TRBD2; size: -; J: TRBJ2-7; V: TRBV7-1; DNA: TGTGCCAGCAGCTTGGAGGGAGGGCCCTACGAGCAGTACTTC; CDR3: CASSLEGGPYEQYF
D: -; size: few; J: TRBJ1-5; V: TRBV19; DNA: TGTGCCAGTAGTATGGGGGGGAACAATCAGCCCCAGCATTTT; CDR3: CASSMGGNNQPQHF
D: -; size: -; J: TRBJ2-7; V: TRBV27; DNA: TGTGCCAGCAGGAGGAGCTCCTACGAGCAGTACTTC; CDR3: CASRRSSYEQYF
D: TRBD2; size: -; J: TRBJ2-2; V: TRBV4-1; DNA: TGCGCCAGCAGCCAAGATCCCGGACTAGCGGAACTGAACACCGGGGAGCTGTTTTTT; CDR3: CASSQDPGLAELNTGELFF
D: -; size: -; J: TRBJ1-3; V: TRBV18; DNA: TGTGCCAGCTCAGAGGGAAGCGGCATTGGCGCAGGGGACACCATATATTTT; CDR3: CASSEGSGIGAGDTIYF
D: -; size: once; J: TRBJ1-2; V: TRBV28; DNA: TGTGCCAGCAGGCCCCCTCGGGGGCTCGGGTATGGCTACACCTTC; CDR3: CASRPPRGLGYGYTF
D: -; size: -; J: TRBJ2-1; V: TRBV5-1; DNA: TGCGCCAGCAGCGAGGGGGGGAGAGAGGATGAGCAGTTCTTC; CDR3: CASSEGGREDEQFF
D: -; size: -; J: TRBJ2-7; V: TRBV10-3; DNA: TGTGCCATCAGTGAGTCGGAGTTCGGCGAGCAGTACTTC; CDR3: CAISESEFGEQYF
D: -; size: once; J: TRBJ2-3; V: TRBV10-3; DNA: TGTGCCATCAGTGAGTCGCGGAATACGCAGTATTTT; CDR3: CAISESRNTQYF
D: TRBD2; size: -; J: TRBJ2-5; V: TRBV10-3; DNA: TGTGCCACGCGAGCGGGAGTGGAGGAGCAGTACTTC; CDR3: CATRAGVEEQYF
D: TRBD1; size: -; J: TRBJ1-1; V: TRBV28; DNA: TGTGCCAGCAGTTTCTCCGGGACAGGGGGCACTGAAGCTTTCTTT; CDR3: CASSFSGTGGTEAFF
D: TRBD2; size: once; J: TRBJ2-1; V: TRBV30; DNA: TGTGCCTGGAGTGTATCGCTAGCGGGAGTAGGTGAGCAGTTCTTC; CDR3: CAWSVSLAGVGEQFF
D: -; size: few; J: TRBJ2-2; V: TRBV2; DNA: TGTGCCAGCAGTGAACAGGGGAACACCGGGGAGCTGTTTTTT; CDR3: CASSEQGNTGELFF
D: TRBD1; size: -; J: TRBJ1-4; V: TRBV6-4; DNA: TGTGCCAGCAGTTCGGAACAGGGGGGGAAACTGTTTTTT; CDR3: CASSSEQGGKLFF
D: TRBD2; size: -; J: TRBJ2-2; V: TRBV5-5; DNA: TGTGCCAGCAGCTTGGAAGCGGGGGCGAACACCGGGGAGCTGTTTTTT; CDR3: CASSLEAGANTGELFF
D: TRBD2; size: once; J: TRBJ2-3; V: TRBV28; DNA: TGTGCCAGCAGTTTATACTTGTGGGCGGGGGTTAGCACAGATACGCAGTATTTT; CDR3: CASSLYLWAGVSTDTQYF
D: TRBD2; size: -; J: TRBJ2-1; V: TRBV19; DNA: TGTGCCGCGGGGGGACTGGGCGATGAGCAGTTCTTC; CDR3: CAAGGLGDEQFF
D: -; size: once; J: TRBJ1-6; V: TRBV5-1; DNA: TGCGCCAGCAGCCCCCTTTTTGAGGGGGACCTCCACTTT; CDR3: CASSPLFEGDLHF